This T cell receptor beta chain was identified during a study of T-cell reconstitution after alpha-beta-depleted transplantation in children (TCRdb year 2016). For context, the study as a whole: T-cell immune reconstitution after TCRalphabeta/CD19-depleted allogeneic hematopoietic cell transplantation in children was quantitatively tracked in the study by means of TCR repertoire profiling.

As concerns this clonotype: Its antigen is not yet known. Base qualities are not recorded, but no much larger clone differs from it by a single base.

Deletion took 1 base off V and 6 bases off J, with a span of 16 bases between the germline ends. From cysteine to phenylalanine, the CDR3 is 16 amino acids long. CDR3 DNA only is kept here, 48 bases in frame from base 1. CDR1 and CDR2 were assigned from the germline V gene (reference sequence) as MNHEY and SMNVEV. Library method: PCR. Sequenced using an Illumina HiSeq 2500. TCR library preparation used molecular barcoding, with unique molecular identifiers applied to normalize quantification of the TCRbeta repertoire. TCRdb handled the public reads itself, with Q25 trimming in fastp and clone calling in MiXCR, and kept productive beta chains. For every CDR3 protein sequence, its rows merge into one entry that carries the most common genes and DNA. The sample table records fewer than 400,000 distinct CDR3 sequences; roughly 21% of these occur just once. 3.5% to 4% of the sample belongs to the ten largest clones.

The source is a human donor who donated a stem cell graft to a child with acute myeloid leukemia. Material: PBMCs from the stem cell graft donor, obtained from the stem cell graft. Rearrangement joined TRBV27 to TRBJ2-1, and possibly TRBD1, on 7 matching bases. The CDR3 protein: CASSLLGPRGVNEQFF. The DNA sequence is as follows: TGTGCCAGCAGTTTATTGGGGCCCAGGGGGGTCAATGAGCAGTTCTTC.